The rows below give T cell receptor beta chains drawn from one sample of a study of shared clonotypes between healthy human individuals. Libraries were prepared by immunoSEQ multiplex PCR; TCRdb keeps only in-frame clonotypes and omits some of them. The data hold about 600,000 clones, with 97% observed a single time. Material: naive CD4+ T cells sorted from blood. The receptors originated from a young woman in good health. Both conserved end residues are trimmed from each CDR3. A D gene is named only where the DNA matches it firmly.

d_call | v_call | cdr3_aa
NA | TRBV28 | ASSGAGETQY
NA | TRBV7-2 | ASSLPGQPQH
NA | TRBV28 | ASSLGGYGYT
NA | TRBV4-2 | ASSLQTANYGYT
NA | TRBV27 | ASSGQGDTEAF
TRBD1 | TRBV6-1 | ASSDGTDNTEAF
NA | TRBV29-1 | SVSKSVGGTEAF
NA | TRBV4-1 | ASSQAKYRANTEAF
TRBD1 | TRBV18 | ASSLGQYNEQF
NA | TRBV7-2 | ASSIVSFGQGASYEQY
NA | TRBV19 | ASSIGAMETQY
TRBD1 | TRBV5-6 | ASSLTGGRNIQY
NA | TRBV9 | ASSVGVGADQPQH
NA | TRBV9 | ASSVAGGLGNTIY
NA | TRBV28 | ASSPAIPGQPQH
NA | TRBV11-3 | ASSLSSRSYEQY
TRBD2 | TRBV10-1 | ASSGLSGRAGEQF
NA | TRBV27 | ASSLRGPVSYEQY
NA | TRBV30 | AWSVSRTHLKRGELF
NA | TRBV14 | ASSQGTVNTEAF
TRBD2 | TRBV7-8 | ASSLAPGLAVYEQY
NA | TRBV28 | ASRSGIPSYEQY
NA | TRBV7-2 | ASSLLPPGVRNEQF
NA | TRBV28 | ASSAEKTGFSGNTIY
NA | TRBV9 | ASSVAAFGADTQY
NA | TRBV5-1 | ASSLVIGGATEAF
NA | TRBV4-1 | ASSQEQPGRQPQH
TRBD2 | TRBV19 | ASSIKLAGRSYEQY
TRBD2 | TRBV11-3 | ASSPRSGTDTQY
NA | TRBV15 | ATSRDAGPSGPQH
NA | TRBV25-1 | ASSDPKDSPYEQY
TRBD1 | TRBV29-1 | SVDGTGINYGYT
NA | TRBV5-4 | ASSIGTTDSGNTIY
NA | TRBV28 | ASSGSRGVGNTIY
NA | TRBV28 | ASRRLDGKYGSNQPQH
TRBD2 | TRBV11-3 | ASSLAGENNEQF
NA | TRBV7-3 | ASSLTHRANEQF
TRBD1 | TRBV5-1 | ASSLTGVGYEQY
NA | TRBV28 | ASSPSGSEQF
TRBD2 | TRBV11-2 | ASSPPSGRTGELF
NA | TRBV7-9 | ASSNPLGGEQF
TRBD2 | TRBV10-3 | AISEGTSILHEQF
NA | TRBV14 | ASSLDRDGSYEQY
NA | TRBV2 | ASRAGRSEDTQY
TRBD2 | TRBV9 | ASGLGTSGINEQF
NA | TRBV7-9 | ASSQGLTETQY
NA | TRBV6-5 | ASSWEPGQGDEKLF
NA | TRBV28 | ASSLLHEQY
NA | TRBV29-1 | SVGEQAENIQY
TRBD2 | TRBV19 | ASSINTGLAGISSTDTQY
NA | TRBV19 | ASSINSASYEQY
NA | TRBV6-1 | ASSEIPRSRGNEQF
TRBD2 | TRBV25-1 | ASSGLHGGGRAYEQY
NA | TRBV6-1 | ASSEAGYYEQY
NA | TRBV21-1 | ASSIPRITEAF
NA | TRBV28 | ASSFVGATNQPQH
TRBD1 | TRBV6-4 | ASSANLGTGTEAF
NA | TRBV28 | ASSPQGPDRVEKLF
NA | TRBV4-1 | ASSQEFRRGAF